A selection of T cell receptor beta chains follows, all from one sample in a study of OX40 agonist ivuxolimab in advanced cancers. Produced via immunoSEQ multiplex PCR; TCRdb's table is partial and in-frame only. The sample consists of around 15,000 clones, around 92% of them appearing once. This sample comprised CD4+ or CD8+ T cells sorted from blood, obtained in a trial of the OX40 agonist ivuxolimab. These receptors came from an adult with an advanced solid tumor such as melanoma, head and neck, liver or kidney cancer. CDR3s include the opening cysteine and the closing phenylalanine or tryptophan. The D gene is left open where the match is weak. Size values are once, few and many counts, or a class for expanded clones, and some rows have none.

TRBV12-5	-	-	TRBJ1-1	TGTGCTAGTGGTTTGTACCCGGCGAACACTGAAGCTTTCTTT	CASGLYPANTEAFF
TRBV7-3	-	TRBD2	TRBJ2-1	TGTGCCAGCAGCCAACTAGCGGGGAGCTCCTACAATGAGCAGTTCTTC	CASSQLAGSSYNEQFF
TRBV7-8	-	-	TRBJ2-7	TGTGCCAGCAGCTCCGGAGGGTCCTACGAGCAGTACTTC	CASSSGGSYEQYF
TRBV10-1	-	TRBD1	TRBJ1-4	TGCGCCAGCAACCTCGGACAGGGAAGGAAATGTAATGAAAAACTGTTTTTT	CASNLGQGRKCNEKLFF
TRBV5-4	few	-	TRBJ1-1	TGTGCCAGCAGCTTGGGGGGGAACACTGAAGCTTTCTTT	CASSLGGNTEAFF
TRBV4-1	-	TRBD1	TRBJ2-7	TGCGCCAGCAGCCCGAGGACAGGACTTTACGAGCAGTACTTC	CASSPRTGLYEQYF
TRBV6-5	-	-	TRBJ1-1	TGTGCCAGCAGTTACGGTCCGAACACTGAAGCTTTCTTT	CASSYGPNTEAFF
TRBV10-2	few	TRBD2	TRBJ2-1	TGCGCCAGCAGTGAGGGAGCGACTAGCGGGGGGATCTTTTTGGGGTACAATGAGCAGTTCTTC	CASSEGATSGGIFLGYNEQFF
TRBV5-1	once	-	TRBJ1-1	TGCGCCAGCAGCCACAGCAGGGGAGTGGGAACTGAAGCTTTCTTT	CASSHSRGVGTEAFF
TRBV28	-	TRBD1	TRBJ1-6	TGTGCCAGCAGCCTGACAGGGCAAGCACCCCTCCACTTT	CASSLTGQAPLHF
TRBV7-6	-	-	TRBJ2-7	TGTGCCAGCAGCTTCACGACTGCCTACGAGCAGTACTTC	CASSFTTAYEQYF
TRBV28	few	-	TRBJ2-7	TGTGCCAGCAGTGGGGACGAGCAGTACTTC	CASSGDEQYF
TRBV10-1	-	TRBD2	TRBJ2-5	TGCGCCAGCAGTGAGTACCGACTAGCCGTCCAAGAGACCCAGTACTTC	CASSEYRLAVQETQYF
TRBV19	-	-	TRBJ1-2	TGTGCCAGTAGTATCGGGGCAGGGAGCGGCTACACCTTC	CASSIGAGSGYTF
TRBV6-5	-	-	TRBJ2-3	TGTGCCAGCAGTTACCCCACAGAGGGGCAGTATTTT	CASSYPTEGQYF
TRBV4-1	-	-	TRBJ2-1	TGCGCCAGCAGCCAGGGGGCCCAGAGCTCCTACAATGAGCAGTTCTTC	CASSQGAQSSYNEQFF
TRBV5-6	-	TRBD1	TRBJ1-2	TGTGCCAGCAGCTTGTGGGGGACAGCCTATGGCTACACCTTC	CASSLWGTAYGYTF
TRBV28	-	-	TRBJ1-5	TGTGCCAGCAGGTCGGCGGATAGCAGCAATCAGCCCCAGCATTTT	CASRSADSSNQPQHF
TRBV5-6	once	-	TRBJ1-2	TGTGCCAGCAGCTTGGGACAGGTGTACGATGGCTACACCTTC	CASSLGQVYDGYTF
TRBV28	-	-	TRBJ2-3	TGTGCCAGCAGTTCGGGCCCCACAGATACGCAGTATTTT	CASSSGPTDTQYF
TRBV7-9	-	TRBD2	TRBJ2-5	TGTGCCAGCAGCCCCGAACCCGCTAGCGGGAGGTTCCAAGAGACCCAGTACTTC	CASSPEPASGRFQETQYF
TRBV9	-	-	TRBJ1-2	TGTGCCAGCAGCGGTTTCATAGACGGTGGCTACACCTTC	CASSGFIDGGYTF
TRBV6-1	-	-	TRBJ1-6	TGTGCCAGCAGTGAAGAGATGGGGTACTCCTATAATTCACCCCTCCACTTT	CASSEEMGYSYNSPLHF
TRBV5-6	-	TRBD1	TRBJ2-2	TGTGCCAGCAGGACAGGGAGAACCGGGGAGCTGTTTTTT	CASRTGRTGELFF
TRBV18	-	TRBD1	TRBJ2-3	TGTGCCAGCTCACCGTTCCCGGACAGGGGGAGCACAGATACGCAGTATTTT	CASSPFPDRGSTDTQYF
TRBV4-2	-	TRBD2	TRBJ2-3	TGTGCCAGCAGCCCAGAGCCTCTAGCGGGAGCTTATCGAGATACGCAGTATTTT	CASSPEPLAGAYRDTQYF
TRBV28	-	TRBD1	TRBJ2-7	TGTGCCAGCAGGAGGACAGGGGCCAACGAGCAGTACTTC	CASRRTGANEQYF
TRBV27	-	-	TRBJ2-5	TGTGCCAGCAGTTTAGGAGCAACCCAGTACTTC	CASSLGATQYF
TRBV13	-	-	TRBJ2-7	TGTGCCAGCAGACCCCAGGGACTGAGAGAAGAGCAGTACTTC	CASRPQGLREEQYF
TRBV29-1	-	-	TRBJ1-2	TGCAGCGTCCCCAGGGACAAGGGGGGCTACACCTTC	CSVPRDKGGYTF
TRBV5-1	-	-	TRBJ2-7	TGCGCCAGCGGAGGTGCGGGCGAGCAGTACTTC	CASGGAGEQYF
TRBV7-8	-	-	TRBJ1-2	TGTGCCAGCAGCTCCTGGACAGATTCTCATTATGGCTACACCTTC	CASSSWTDSHYGYTF
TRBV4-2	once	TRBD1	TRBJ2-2	TGTGCCAGCAGCCTTAGTACAGGGGCGGTCACCGGGGAGCTGTTTTTT	CASSLSTGAVTGELFF
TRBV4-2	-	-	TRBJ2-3	TGTGCCAGCAGCCACCTCACTGGCACAGATACGCAGTATTTT	CASSHLTGTDTQYF
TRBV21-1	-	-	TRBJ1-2	TGTGCCAGCAGCAAAGTAGGCAGCAACTATGGCTACACCTTC	CASSKVGSNYGYTF
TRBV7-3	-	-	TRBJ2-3	TGTGCCAGCAGCCCATTAGAGGTCCCGGATACGCAGTATTTT	CASSPLEVPDTQYF
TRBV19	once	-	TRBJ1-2	TGTGCCAGTAGCCCCTCCGACAGGACCCCCTATGGCTACACCTTC	CASSPSDRTPYGYTF
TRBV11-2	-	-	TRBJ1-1	TGTGCCAGCAGCTTGGATGGATTTGAAGCTTTCTTT	CASSLDGFEAFF
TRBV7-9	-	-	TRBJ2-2	TGTGCCAGCAGCTTCCCGGGACCTCACACCGGGGAGCTGTTTTTT	CASSFPGPHTGELFF
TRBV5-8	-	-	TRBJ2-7	TGTGCCAGCAGCCCGCAACAGGGCACCTACGAGCAGTACTTC	CASSPQQGTYEQYF
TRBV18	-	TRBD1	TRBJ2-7	TGTGCCAGCTCACCTGTTACCGGGACAGGGTACTACGAGCAGTACTTC	CASSPVTGTGYYEQYF
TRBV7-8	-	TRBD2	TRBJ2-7	TGTGCCAGCAGCTTAGGGACTAGCGGGAGTCACGAGCAGTACTTC	CASSLGTSGSHEQYF
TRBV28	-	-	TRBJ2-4	TGTGCCAGCAGTTTCGGGGAATCGGACATTCAGTACTTC	CASSFGESDIQYF
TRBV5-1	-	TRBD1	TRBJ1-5	TGCGCCAGCAGCTTGGGGGACAGTTTTTATCAGCCCCAGCATTTT	CASSLGDSFYQPQHF
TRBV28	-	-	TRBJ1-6	TGTGCCAGCAGTCCACGCTTTGATAATTCACCCCTCCACTTT	CASSPRFDNSPLHF
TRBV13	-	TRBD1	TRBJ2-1	TGTGCCAGCAGCTCCCGGGACAGTAACAATGAGCAGTTCTTC	CASSSRDSNNEQFF
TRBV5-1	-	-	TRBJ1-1	TGCGCCAGCAGCCCATTCGCGGGGGACGCTGAAGCTTTCTTT	CASSPFAGDAEAFF
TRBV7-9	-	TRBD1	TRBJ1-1	TGTGCCAGCAGCTTACCGGACAGGACCAAAGCTTTCTTT	CASSLPDRTKAFF
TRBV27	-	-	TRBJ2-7	TGTGCCAGCAGTGTAGGGGGATCCTACGAGCAGTACTTC	CASSVGGSYEQYF
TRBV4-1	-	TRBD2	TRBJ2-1	TGCGCCAGCAGCCAAGAAGCGGGGCGTTCCTACAATGAGCAGTTCTTC	CASSQEAGRSYNEQFF
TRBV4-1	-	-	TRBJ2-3	TGCGCCAGCAGCCAAGAGGGGCTCGGGACTTCCCAAGATACGCAGTATTTT	CASSQEGLGTSQDTQYF
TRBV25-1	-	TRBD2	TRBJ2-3	TGTGCCAGCAGAGAAGCGGGACCCGCAAATACGCAGTATTTT	CASREAGPANTQYF
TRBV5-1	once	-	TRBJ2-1	TGCGCCAGCAGCTTGGCGGGGATCGGAACTTACAATGAGCAGTTCTTC	CASSLAGIGTYNEQFF